This TCR beta chain was sequenced for a study of OX40 agonist ivuxolimab in advanced cancers. Study context: The patients received agonistic anti-OX40 (CD134) antibody ivuxolimab.

Points from the study as a whole: There were, on average, more expanded clones in CD8+ T cells than in CD4+. At 0.1 to 3.0 mg/kg, CD4+ and CD8+ blood T cells expanded clonally by week 6.

Excluded were patients having autoimmune disease history or systemic immunosuppression. Profiling relied on immunoSEQ multiplex PCR, and the TCRdb table lists in-frame clones only, not all of them. The sample holds around 87,000 clones; around 94% are singletons and the top ten take roughly 2.6%. The V end was cut by 4 bases, the J end by 6 bases, with 12 bases between. Germline V gene lookup returns CDR1 MNHEY and CDR2 SMNVEV (reference sequence). The CDR3 consists of 14 residues. In regard to this clone: Its antigen is not identified.

The sequenced sample was CD4+ or CD8+ T cells sorted from blood, obtained in a trial of the OX40 agonist ivuxolimab. The V call is TRBV27, the J call TRBJ2-2; no clear D. The sequence was collected from an adult with an advanced solid tumor such as melanoma, head and neck, liver or kidney cancer. CDR3 nucleotides: TGTGCCAGCAGTTCATTTCCGTCGGCCGGGGAGCTGTTTTTT. Protein: CASSSFPSAGELFF.